This T cell receptor (beta chain) originates from a study of OX40 agonist ivuxolimab in advanced cancers. Looking at the study overall: A male proportion of 82.7% was recorded, with mean age approximately 57 years and range roughly 23 to 90. Three patients, one with hepatocellular carcinoma and two with cutaneous melanoma, achieved partial responses. Study-wide results and limits: Doses of 0.1 to 3.0 mg/kg were accompanied by clonal expansion of CD4+ and CD8+ blood T cells by week 6.

In the case of this clone: The target antigen is unknown.

Autoimmune disease history or systemic immunosuppression was exclusionary. The repertoire was sequenced with immunoSEQ multiplex PCR; TCRdb's copy has only in-frame clones and lacks some. The table includes around 80,000 clones, more than 75% detected once. The clonotype originates from an adult with an advanced solid tumor such as melanoma, head and neck, liver or kidney cancer. The specimen was CD4+ or CD8+ T cells sorted from blood, collected in a trial of the OX40 agonist ivuxolimab.

The CDR3 DNA is TGTGCCAGCTTCCGTCCCGGGACTGGGTCCTACGAGCAGTACTTC. This translates into CASFRPGTGSYEQYF. The chain couples TRBV2 to TRBJ2-7; possibly TRBD2 for D (6 bases). This CDR3 comprises 15 residues. Trimming left V 8 bases short and J 1 base short, with 18 bases between. In germline, CDR1 is SNHLY, CDR2 FYNNEI.